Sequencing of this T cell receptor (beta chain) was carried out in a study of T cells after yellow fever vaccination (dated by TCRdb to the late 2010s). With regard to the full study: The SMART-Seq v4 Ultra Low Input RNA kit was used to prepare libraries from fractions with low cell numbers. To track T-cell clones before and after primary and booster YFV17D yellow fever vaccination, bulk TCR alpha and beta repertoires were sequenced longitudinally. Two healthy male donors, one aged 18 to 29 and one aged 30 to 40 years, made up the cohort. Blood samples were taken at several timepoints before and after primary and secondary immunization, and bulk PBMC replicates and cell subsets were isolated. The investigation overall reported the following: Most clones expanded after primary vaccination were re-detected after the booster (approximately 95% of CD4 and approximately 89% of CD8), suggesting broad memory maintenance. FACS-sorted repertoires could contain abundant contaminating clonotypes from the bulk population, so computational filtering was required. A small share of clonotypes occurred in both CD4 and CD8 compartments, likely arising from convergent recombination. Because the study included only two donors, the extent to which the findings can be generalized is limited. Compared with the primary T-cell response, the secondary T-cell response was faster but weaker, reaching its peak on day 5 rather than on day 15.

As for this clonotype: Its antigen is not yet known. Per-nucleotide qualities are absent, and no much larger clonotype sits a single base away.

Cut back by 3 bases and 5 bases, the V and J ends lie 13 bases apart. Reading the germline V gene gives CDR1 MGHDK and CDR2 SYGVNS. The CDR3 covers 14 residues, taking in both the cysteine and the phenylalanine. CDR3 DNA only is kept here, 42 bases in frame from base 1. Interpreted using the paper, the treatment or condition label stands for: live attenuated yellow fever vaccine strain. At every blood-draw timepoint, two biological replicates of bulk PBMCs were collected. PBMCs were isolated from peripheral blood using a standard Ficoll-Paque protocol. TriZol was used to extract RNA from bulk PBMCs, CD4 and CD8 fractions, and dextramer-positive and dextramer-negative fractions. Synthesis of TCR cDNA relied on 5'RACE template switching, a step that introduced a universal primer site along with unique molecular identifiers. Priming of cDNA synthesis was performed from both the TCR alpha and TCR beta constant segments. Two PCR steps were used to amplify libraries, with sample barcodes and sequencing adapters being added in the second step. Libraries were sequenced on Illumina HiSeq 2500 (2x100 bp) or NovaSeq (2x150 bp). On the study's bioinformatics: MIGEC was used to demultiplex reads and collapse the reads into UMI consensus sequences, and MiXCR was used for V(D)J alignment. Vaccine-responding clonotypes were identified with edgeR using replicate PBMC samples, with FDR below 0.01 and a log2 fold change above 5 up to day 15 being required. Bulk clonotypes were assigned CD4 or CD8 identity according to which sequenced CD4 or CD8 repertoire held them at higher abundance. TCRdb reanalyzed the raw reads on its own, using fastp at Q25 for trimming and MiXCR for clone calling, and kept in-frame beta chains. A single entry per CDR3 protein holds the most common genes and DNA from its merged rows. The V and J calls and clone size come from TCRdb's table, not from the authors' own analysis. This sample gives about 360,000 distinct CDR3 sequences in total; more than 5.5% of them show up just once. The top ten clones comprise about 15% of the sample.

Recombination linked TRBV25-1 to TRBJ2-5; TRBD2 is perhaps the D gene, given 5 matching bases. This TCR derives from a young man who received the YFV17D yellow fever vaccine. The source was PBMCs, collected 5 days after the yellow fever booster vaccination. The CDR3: CASSDEGKMETQYF. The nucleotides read TGTGCCAGCAGTGATGAGGGAAAGATGGAGACCCAGTACTTC. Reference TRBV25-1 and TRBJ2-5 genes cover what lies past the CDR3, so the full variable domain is EADIYQTPRYLVIGTGKKITLECSQTMGHDKMYWYQQDPGMELHLIHYSYGVNSTEKGDLSSESTVSRIRTEHFPLTLESARPSHTSQYLCASSDEGKMETQYFGPGTRLLVL.